This T cell receptor beta chain stems from a study of shared clonotypes between healthy human individuals. Whole-study findings and limits: Only blood samples were collected, and tissue repertoires likely differ.

The data were produced by immunoSEQ multiplex PCR, yet TCRdb's version contains in-frame clones alone and is incomplete. The table includes 300,000 to 350,000 clones, about 73% detected once. Turning to this clone: What it binds is not known.

Sample: memory CD4+ T cells sorted from blood. Subset indicated: CD45RA-negative fraction. This TCR derives from a man in his thirties or forties in good health.

The CDR3 coding sequence is TGTGCCAGCAGCTTAGATGGGGGAGGGCTCCCCTACGAGCAGTACTTC. Its protein is CASSLDGGGLPYEQYF. This chain uses TRBV7-8 with TRBJ2-7; TRBD2 matches at 7 bases. Trimming cost V 1 base and J 2 bases; bases outside gene matches: 8. Germline assignment: CDR1 SGHVS and CDR2 FQNEAQ. The CDR3 sequence is 16 residues long. The full variable domain, with the rest looked up from reference TRBV7-8 and TRBJ2-7, is GAGVSQSPRYKVAKRGQDVALRCDPISGHVSLFWYQQALGQGPEFLTYFQNEAQLDKSGLPSDRFFAERPEGSVSTLKIQRTQQEDSAVYLCASSLDGGGLPYEQYFGPGTRLTVT.